This T cell receptor beta chain was identified in a study of regulatory T cells in long-lasting Graves disease. Trimming cost V 3 bases and J 0 bases, with 9 bases left between them. The CDR3 contains 15 residues. Time point reported: newly diagnosed GD, antithyroid drugs for less than 3 months. Making the TCR library involved RNA that had been extracted from PBMCs. TCR beta libraries were built with iRepertoire HTBI primers and Arm-PCR of CDR3 regions. TCRdb re-called the multiplex PCR reads through MiXCR, storing one row per CDR3 protein. The data show roughly 350,000 distinct CDR3 sequences, under 20% seen once. The sample was also reused in another study, on T cells in Graves' hyperthyroidism and ophthalmopathy. As reported in that work: Initially, a first-round RT-PCR of the TCR CDR3 employed the HTBI primer set.

The chain employs TRBV12-3 or TRBV12-4 and TRBJ2-1, with TRBD1 as a possible D gene (6 bases). The sequence came from a woman aged 18-35 years with Graves disease. This specimen was peripheral blood mononuclear cells (PBMCs), taken at new diagnosis, from a patient treated with antithyroid drugs. CDR3 nucleotides: TGTGCCAGCAGTTTGGGGGACAACTCCTACAATGAGCAGTTCTTC. Translating it yields CASSLGDNSYNEQFF.